This entry describes one T cell receptor (beta chain). This sample was taken from a study of cytomegalovirus exposure and HLA in healthy donors. The germline V gene encodes CDR1 SNHLY and CDR2 FYNNEI. Trimming removed 4 bases at V and 2 bases at J, with 12 bases between. The length of the CDR3 is 15 residues. The validation cohort, a group of around 130 subjects, included the donors and was separate from the roughly 600-subject first cohort. Only in-frame clones appear in the TCRdb table, and some are missing; sequencing was by immunoSEQ multiplex PCR. The sample holds around 250,000 clones, nearly 90% seen once.

The chain carries TRBV2 and TRBJ1-3; no clear D. The TCR was taken from a young woman in good health and CMV-seronegative. Source material: PBMCs. CDR3 in amino acids: CASSATTFTGNTIYF. Here the CDR3 DNA reads TGTGCCAGCAGTGCAACCACATTCACTGGAAACACCATATATTTT.